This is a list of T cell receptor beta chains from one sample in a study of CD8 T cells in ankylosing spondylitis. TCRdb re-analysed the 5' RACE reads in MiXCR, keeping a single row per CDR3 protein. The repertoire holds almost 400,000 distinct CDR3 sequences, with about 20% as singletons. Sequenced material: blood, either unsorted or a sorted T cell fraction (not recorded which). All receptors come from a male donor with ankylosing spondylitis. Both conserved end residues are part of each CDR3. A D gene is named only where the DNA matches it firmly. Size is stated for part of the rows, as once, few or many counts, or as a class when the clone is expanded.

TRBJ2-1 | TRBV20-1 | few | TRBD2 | TGCAGTGCAGGACTAGCGGGAGGTCATGAGCAGTTCTTC | CSAGLAGGHEQFF
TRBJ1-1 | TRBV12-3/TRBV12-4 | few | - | TGTGCCAGCAGTTTCGAAAGGAACACTGAAGCTTTCTTT | CASSFERNTEAFF
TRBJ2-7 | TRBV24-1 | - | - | TGTGCCACCAGTGATTCCCCCCACGAGCAGTACTTC | CATSDSPHEQYF
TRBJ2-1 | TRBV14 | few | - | TGTGCCAGCAGCCAAGTTTTAGGCAATGAGCAGTTCTTC | CASSQVLGNEQFF
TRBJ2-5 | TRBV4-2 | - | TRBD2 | TGTGCCAGCAGACCCGGGACTAGCGGGATTGAGACCCAGTACTTC | CASRPGTSGIETQYF
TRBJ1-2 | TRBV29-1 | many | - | TGCAGCGTCCCCTCGGGGGCTGGCTACACCTTC | CSVPSGAGYTF
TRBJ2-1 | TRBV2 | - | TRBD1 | TGTGCCAGCTACCAGGGACAGCAAAAGAGGGAGCAGTTCTTC | CASYQGQQKREQFF
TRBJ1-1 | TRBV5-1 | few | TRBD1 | TGCGCCAGCAGCAGGACAGGGCAGAACACTGAAGCTTTCTTT | CASSRTGQNTEAFF
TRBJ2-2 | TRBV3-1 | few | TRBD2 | TGTGCCAGCAGTCAGGGGACTAGCGCGAACACCGGGGAGCTGTTTTTT | CASSQGTSANTGELFF
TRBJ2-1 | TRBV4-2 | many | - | TGTGCCAGCAGCCAATTCGGCGGAACTGAGCAGTTCTTC | CASSQFGGTEQFF
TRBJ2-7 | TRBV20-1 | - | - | TGCAGTGCTCTTACAGAACCCCTAAGTTGCTACGAGCAGTACTTC | CSALTEPLSCYEQYF
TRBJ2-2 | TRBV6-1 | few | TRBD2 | TGTGCCAGCAGATCGCCCCGGACTAGCGGGTCGCGCGGGGAGCTGTTTTTT | CASRSPRTSGSRGELFF
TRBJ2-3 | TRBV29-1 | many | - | TGCAGCGTTGAAGATCCAGGGTTGGGCACAGATACGCAGTATTTT | CSVEDPGLGTDTQYF
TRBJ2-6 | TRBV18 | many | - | TGTGCCAGCTCACCGGGTGAAACTGGGGCCAACGTCCTGACTTTC | CASSPGETGANVLTF
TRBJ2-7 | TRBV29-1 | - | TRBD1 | TGCAGCGCGGGGGACAGGGGGAATTACGAGCAGTACTTC | CSAGDRGNYEQYF
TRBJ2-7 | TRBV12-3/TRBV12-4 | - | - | TGTGCCAGCAGACTTACAGGGCTCGAGCAGTACTTC | CASRLTGLEQYF
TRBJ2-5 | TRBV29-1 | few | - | TGCAGCGTTCAAAAGGCAGGGGCAGAGACCCAGTACTTC | CSVQKAGAETQYF
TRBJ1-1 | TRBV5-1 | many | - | TGCGCCAGCAGCTTGTCGGTGGGCCAAAGCACTGAAGCTTTCTTT | CASSLSVGQSTEAFF
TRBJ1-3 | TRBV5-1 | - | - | TGCGCCAGCAGCTTGGTACTGGGCTACTCTGGAAACACCATATATTTT | CASSLVLGYSGNTIYF
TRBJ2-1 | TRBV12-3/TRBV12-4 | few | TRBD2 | TGTGCCAGCAGTTTAGCTAGCGGGAGGGCCAATGAGCAGTTCTTC | CASSLASGRANEQFF
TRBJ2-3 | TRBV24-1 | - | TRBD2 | TGTGCCACCAGTGACCCAGGACTAGCGGGGCAAGATACGCAGTATTTT | CATSDPGLAGQDTQYF
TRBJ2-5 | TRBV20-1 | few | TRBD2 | TGCAGCGTAGCGGGAGTTACTGAGACCCAGTACTTC | CSVAGVTETQYF
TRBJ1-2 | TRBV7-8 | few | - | TGTGCCAGCAGCACAGAGACAGGTCGACGAGGCGGCTACACCTTC | CASSTETGRRGGYTF